The clone carrying this T cell receptor (beta chain) appeared a few times. What it recognizes is unknown. This sample was taken from a study of T cells after yellow fever vaccination. A universal primer site and UMIs were added as TCR cDNA was made by 5'RACE template switching. TCRdb reprocessed the 5' RACE reads with MiXCR, giving one entry per CDR3 protein. The sample contains tens of thousands of distinct CDR3 sequences, approximately 7% of which appear only once. General study results and limits: The secondary response peaked faster, at day 5 versus 15, but was weaker. Clonotypes shared by both compartments, CD4 and CD8, made up a small share.

The receptor comes from a man aged 18 to 35 who received the YFV17D yellow fever vaccine. This specimen was CD8+ T cells sorted from PBMCs, taken 5 days after the first yellow fever vaccination.

The CDR3 DNA reads as TGTGCCACCAGTGACACCGGGACAGGGAATGAAAAACTGTTTTTT. This encodes CATSDTGTGNEKLFF. The rearrangement uses TRBV24-1 and TRBJ1-4; 9 bases fit TRBD1. Germline V gene lookup returns CDR1 KGHDR and CDR2 SFDVKD. This CDR3 spans 15 amino acids. V dropped 4 bases and J dropped 5; count of bases not matched to a gene: 4.